The 28 T cell receptor beta chains given below trace back to one sample, sequenced in a study of blood T cell repertoires in COVID-19 (TCRdb year 2020). The library was made by the immunoSEQ multiplex PCR assay. Held by TCRdb, this immuneACCESS table contains in-frame sequences only and omits some clones. Under half of the omission traces to an unresolved V gene where checked; the cause of the rest is unknown. The sample table holds some 200,000 clones, of which more than 75% were seen once. The ten largest clones take up over 4.5% of the sample. The sample taken for sequencing was peripheral blood. The receptors were gathered from a man older than 75 with acute or convalescent COVID-19.

The genes are TRBV24-1 and TRBJ1-5; D is unresolved. The germline gives CDR1 KGHDR, CDR2 SFDVKD. Trimming pared 5 bases from V and 5 bases from J, leaving 9 bases between. The CDR3 length is 13 residues. The CDR3 here is CATSVGGDQPQHF. The CDR3 nucleotides are TGTGCCACCAGTGTGGGCGGGGATCAGCCCCAGCATTTT.

V usage is TRBV9 and J usage is TRBJ1-2; TRBD1 matches 9 bases. This CDR3 is built from 14 residues. After removal of 4 bases from V and 8 bases from J, the junction contained 9 bases not matched to a gene. Germline CDR1 reads SGDLS; CDR2 reads YYNGEE. The CDR3 DNA is TGTGCCAGCAGCCAAAATACAGGGGGCCAAGGCTACACCTTC. Amino acids: CASSQNTGGQGYTF.

The genes are TRBV5-6 and TRBJ1-4; D is undetermined. This CDR3 is 15 amino acids long. Germline CDR1 reads SGHDT; CDR2 reads YYEEEE. V was clipped by 4 bases and J by 4 bases, with 14 bases between them. The CDR3 region is CASSRNLANNEKLFF. The CDR3 nucleotides are TGTGCCAGCAGCCGAAATTTGGCCAATAATGAAAAACTGTTTTTT.

This chain links TRBV18 with TRBJ2-7; tentatively, D is TRBD2 (6 bases). The CDR3 extends over 17 amino acids. V lost 3 bases, J lost 0 bases, and 18 bases lay in between. In germline, CDR1 is KGHSH, CDR2 LQKENI. CDR3 sequence (DNA): TGTGCCAGCTCACCCCAACTATCCGGGACTCCCTCCTACGAGCAGTACTTC. Its protein product is CASSPQLSGTPSYEQYF.

V is TRBV5-1 and J is TRBJ2-5; no clear D. CDR3 length equals 12 residues. CDR1 is SGHRS, CDR2 YFSETQ, per germline. Trimming left V 3 bases short and J 5 bases short, with 8 bases between. The CDR3 loop is CASSSSSETQYF. CDR3 DNA sequence: TGCGCCAGCAGCTCCTCCTCGGAGACCCAGTACTTC.

This chain links TRBV24-1 with TRBJ1-5, with D perhaps TRBD1 (5 bases). This CDR3 spans 13 amino acids. Per germline, CDR1 KGHDR and CDR2 SFDVKD. V shed 4 bases and J shed 9 bases, with 12 bases lying between them. The CDR3 nucleotides read TGTGCCACCAGTGACAAACCCGGGGGGCCCCAGCATTTT. This codes for CATSDKPGGPQHF.

V is TRBV7-2 and J is TRBJ1-1; D is undetermined. This CDR3 has 14 amino acids. CDR1 and CDR2 from the germline V gene are SGHTA and FQGNSA. Trimming took 3 bases from V and 5 from J, leaving 13 bases between them. The CDR3 loop is CASSFNSVGTEAFF. DNA of the CDR3: TGTGCCAGCAGCTTCAACAGTGTCGGAACTGAAGCTTTCTTT.

This clone has just one count. J is TRBJ2-7 and V is TRBV5-8, with 8 bases aligning to TRBD1. CDR1 and CDR2 (germline): SGHTS, YDEGEE. V trimming: 2 bases; J trimming: 6 bases; junction bases outside the gene matches: 7. The CDR3 consists of 14 residues. The CDR3 DNA sequence: TGTGCCAGCAGCTTCTTATCAGGGGGCGGCGAGCAGTACGTC. Protein: CASSFLSGGGEQYV.

The chain joins TRBV11-2 to TRBJ2-2; D is undetermined. This CDR3 spans 15 amino acids. From germline, CDR1 is SGHAT and CDR2 FQNNGV. Trimming took 3 bases from V and 7 from J, leaving 15 bases between them. The chain's CDR3 is CASSFRSEVGGELFF. In DNA, the CDR3 is TGTGCCAGCAGCTTTCGATCAGAGGTGGGCGGGGAGCTGTTTTTT.

Comments on this clone: At the DNA level, this CDR3 is encoded by other sequences in the same sample as well. The rearrangement links TRBV6-5 to TRBJ1-3, with D hard to call. Per the germline V gene, CDR1 is MNHEY and CDR2 is SVGAGI. The CDR3 has 15 amino acids. V was pared by 4 bases and J by 0 bases, with 10 bases between. CDR3 DNA: TGTGCCAGCAGTTCTGGACTCATCTCTGGAAACACCATATATTTT. This translates into CASSSGLISGNTIYF.

In its sample, this clone was seen a few times. The rearrangement joins TRBV7-8 to TRBJ2-2, with 9 bases aligning to TRBD2. The ends lost 1 base at V and 0 bases at J; junction bases unmatched: 9. In germline, CDR1 is SGHVS, CDR2 FQNEAQ. This CDR3 comprises 19 residues. CDR3 amino acids: CASSLVVAGEATNTGELFF. CDR3 DNA: TGTGCCAGCAGCTTAGTGGTAGCGGGAGAGGCTACGAACACCGGGGAGCTGTTTTTT.

The chain couples TRBV19 to TRBJ1-5, with a possible D match to TRBD1 (5 bases). The CDR3 runs to 14 residues. Germline V gene data show CDR1 as LNHDA and CDR2 as SQIVND (reference sequence). V shed 6 bases and J shed 2 bases, with 11 bases lying between them. This CDR3 is CASRAWGGNQPQHF. CDR3 nucleotide sequence: TGTGCCAGTAGGGCATGGGGGGGCAATCAGCCCCAGCATTTT.

This clone was seen just once. The chain employs TRBV19 and TRBJ1-3; D uncertain. The germline V and J ends were trimmed by 1 base and 2 bases, with 6 bases remaining between them. CDR1 is LNHDA, CDR2 SQIVND, per germline (reference sequence). The CDR3 is 14 residues long. The CDR3 DNA reads as TGTGCCAGTAGTATAGGCGGCGCTGGAAACACCATATATTTT. It yields the protein CASSIGGAGNTIYF.

This clone was observed once. This chain links TRBV6-2 or TRBV6-3 with TRBJ2-1, with TRBD2 as a possible D gene (6 bases). This CDR3 has 15 residues. The V end was cut by 6 bases, the J end by 3 bases, with 15 bases between. CDR1 is MNHEY and CDR2 is SVGEGT in the germline V gene. The CDR3 loop reads CASSRLEGIYNEQFF. The CDR3 DNA sequence: TGTGCCAGCAGCCGCTTGGAGGGGATCTACAATGAGCAGTTCTTC.

This clone appeared once. This rearrangement joins TRBV6-2 or TRBV6-3 to TRBJ1-6; TRBD1 matches 7 bases. The germline V gene encodes CDR1 MNHEY and CDR2 SVGEGT. The J segment lost 7 bases and the V segment lost 6 bases, leaving 6 bases of the junction unmatched. The CDR3 totals 14 residues. This chain's CDR3 is CASSLTGSNSPLHF. CDR3 DNA: TGTGCCAGCAGCTTGACAGGGAGCAATTCACCCCTCCACTTT.

The chain recombines TRBV20-1 with TRBJ1-5, with D unresolved. Germline values: CDR1 DFQATT, CDR2 SNEGSKA (reference sequence). The CDR3 spans 11 residues. The CDR3: CYRGCNQPQHF. The DNA for the CDR3 is TGCTACCGAGGATGCAATCAGCCCCAGCATTTT.

V and J are TRBV2 and TRBJ2-1; 8 bases align to TRBD2. V was clipped by 4 bases and J by 5 bases; unmatched bases: 7. CDR3 length: 15 residues. The germline gives CDR1 SNHLY, CDR2 FYNNEI. CDR3 in amino acids: CASSVLAGLNNEQFF. Written as DNA, the CDR3 is TGTGCCAGCAGTGTGCTAGCGGGCCTAAACAATGAGCAGTTCTTC.

The chain joins TRBV20-1 to TRBJ2-3, with D possibly matching TRBD2 (5 bases). Deletions cut 3 bases from V and 4 bases from J, with 14 bases between. The CDR3 is made up of 14 amino acids. CDR1 and CDR2 from the germline V gene are DFQATT and SNEGSKA (reference sequence). This chain's CDR3 is CSASGWEPADTQYF. The CDR3 coding sequence is TGCAGTGCTAGTGGGTGGGAGCCAGCAGATACGCAGTATTTT.

The chain uses TRBV24-1 and TRBJ1-2, with a possible D match to TRBD1 (5 bases). This CDR3 is 14 amino acids long. Deletions cut 1 base from V and 0 bases from J, with 5 bases between. CDR1 and CDR2 (germline): KGHDR, SFDVKD. The CDR3 DNA is TGTGCCACCAGTGATTTAGGGGCTAACTATGGCTACACCTTC. This encodes CATSDLGANYGYTF.

The J gene is TRBJ2-5, the V gene TRBV2; TRBD1 is a possible D gene (5 bases). The germline CDR1 and CDR2 sequences are SNHLY and FYNNEI. V shed 5 bases and J shed 5 bases, with 18 bases lying between them. There are 15 residues in the CDR3. CDR3 residues: CASSLQDNNGETQYF. CDR3 bases: TGTGCCAGCAGTCTCCAGGACAACAATGGGGAGACCCAGTACTTC.

V usage is TRBV6-2 or TRBV6-3 and J usage is TRBJ2-2; no clear D. V was shortened by 0 bases and J by 3 bases, with 14 bases between the two germline ends. The CDR3 spans 17 residues. CDR1 is MNHEY, CDR2 SVGEGT, per germline. In nucleotides, the CDR3 is TGTGCCAGCAGTTACTCGTCGGTGGAGATAGACACCGGGGAGCTGTTTTTT. As protein: CASSYSSVEIDTGELFF.

V is TRBV27 and J is TRBJ1-6, with D possibly being TRBD1 (5 bases). V shed 0 bases and J shed 0 bases, with 12 bases lying between them. The V gene's germline CDR1 is MNHEY and CDR2 SMNVEV (reference sequence). This CDR3 contains 18 residues. The CDR3 loop is CASSLSSTVSSYNSPLHF. The CDR3 DNA reads TGTGCCAGCAGTTTATCGTCGACAGTTAGCTCCTATAATTCACCCCTCCACTTT.

This chain links TRBV6-6 with TRBJ2-7; 8 positions match TRBD1. CDR3 length equals 15 residues. Looked up from germline, CDR1 is MNHNY and CDR2 is SVGAGI (reference sequence). V was pared by 3 bases and J by 4 bases, with 8 bases of the junction left unmatched. CDR3: CASSYAGGQGYEQYF. As DNA, the CDR3 is TGTGCCAGCAGTTATGCTGGAGGACAGGGTTACGAGCAGTACTTC.

This chain uses TRBV14 with TRBJ2-7, with 9 bases lining up with TRBD2. CDR1 is SGHDN, CDR2 FVKESK, per germline. With 7 bases clipped from V and 5 bases from J, the junction kept 12 bases outside the gene matches. The length of the CDR3 is 15 residues. CDR3 protein: CASNRGLAGNDEQYF. CDR3 nucleotides: TGTGCCAGCAACCGCGGGCTAGCGGGGAATGACGAGCAGTACTTC.

The chain has TRBV25-1 and TRBJ1-4; weak D call: TRBD1 (6 bases). CDR1 MGHDK and CDR2 SYGVNS come from the germline V gene. With 7 bases removed from V and 4 bases from J, the gap between germline ends came to 10 bases. The length of the CDR3 is 13 residues. The CDR3 bases are TGTGCCAGCAAGGGGACAAGTAATGAAAAACTGTTTTTT. Translated: CASKGTSNEKLFF.

This chain uses TRBV19 with TRBJ1-2; maybe TRBD1 (6 bases). CDR3 size: 14 residues. V was shortened by 7 bases and J by 2 bases, with 14 bases between the two germline ends. Germline V gene lookup returns CDR1 LNHDA and CDR2 SQIVND (reference sequence). Here the CDR3 reads CASIDRSSNYGYTF. The CDR3 region has the DNA TGTGCCAGTATAGACAGGAGCTCCAACTATGGCTACACCTTC.

This rearrangement joins TRBV19 to TRBJ2-1; 11 positions match TRBD2. CDR1 and CDR2 (germline): LNHDA, SQIVND (reference sequence). The CDR3 length is 15 residues. The ends lost 3 bases at V and 7 bases at J; junction bases unmatched: 5. The CDR3 bases are TGTGCCAGTAGTATTCTAGCGGGAGGATTTAATGAGCAGTTCTTC. Translation gives CASSILAGGFNEQFF.

This clone was observed a few times. V gene TRBV7-8 combines with J gene TRBJ1-2; D gene uncertain. Trimming cost V 5 bases and J 4 bases, with 8 bases left between them. Per the germline V gene, CDR1 is SGHVS and CDR2 is FQNEAQ. CDR3 length: 12 amino acids. For the CDR3, the DNA is TGTGCCAGCAGCGGTCCCAGCTATGGCTACACCTTC. Translating gives CASSGPSYGYTF.